This TCR beta chain was identified during a study of control samples from healthy donors and cancer patients. The CDR3 is 15 residues long. Trimming stripped 5 bases from V and 0 bases from J, with 13 bases between. Germline assignment: CDR1 MNHNY and CDR2 SVGAGI (reference sequence). The method was immunoSEQ multiplex PCR; TCRdb's version includes in-frame clones alone and lacks a portion of them. Of approximately 220,000 clones detected, roughly 94% appear once; the ten largest clones hold 1.5%. The receptor's source is a man aged 45-65 years in good health. The specimen sequenced was blood. J is TRBJ1-2 and V is TRBV6-6; D is ambiguous. CDR3 sequence (DNA): TGTGCCAGCAGTCCCCCCCCGGGGACTAACTATGGCTACACCTTC. It translates to CASSPPPGTNYGYTF.